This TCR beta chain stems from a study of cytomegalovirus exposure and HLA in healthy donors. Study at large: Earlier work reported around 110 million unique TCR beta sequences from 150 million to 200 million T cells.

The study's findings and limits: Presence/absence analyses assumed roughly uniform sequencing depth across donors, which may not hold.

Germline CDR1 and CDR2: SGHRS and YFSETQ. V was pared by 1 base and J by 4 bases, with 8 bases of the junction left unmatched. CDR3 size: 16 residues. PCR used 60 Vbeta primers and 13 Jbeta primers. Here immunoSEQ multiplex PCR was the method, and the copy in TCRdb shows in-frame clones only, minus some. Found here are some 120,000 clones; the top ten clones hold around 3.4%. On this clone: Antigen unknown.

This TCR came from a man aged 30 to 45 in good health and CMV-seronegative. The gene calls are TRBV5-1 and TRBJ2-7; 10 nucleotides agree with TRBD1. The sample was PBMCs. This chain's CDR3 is CASSLQGTGVLYEQYF. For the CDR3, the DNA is TGCGCCAGCAGCTTGCAGGGGACAGGGGTTTTATACGAGCAGTACTTC.